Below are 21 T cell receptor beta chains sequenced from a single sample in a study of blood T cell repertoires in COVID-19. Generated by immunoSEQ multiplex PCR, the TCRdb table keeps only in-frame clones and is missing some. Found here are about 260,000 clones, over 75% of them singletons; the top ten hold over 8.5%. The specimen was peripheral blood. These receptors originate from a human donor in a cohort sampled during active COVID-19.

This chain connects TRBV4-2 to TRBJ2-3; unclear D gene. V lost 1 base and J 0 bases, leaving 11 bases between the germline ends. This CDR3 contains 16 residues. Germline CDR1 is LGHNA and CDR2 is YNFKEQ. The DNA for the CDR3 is TGTGCCAGCAGCCAAGTGGCAGAGACTAGCACAGATACGCAGTATTTT. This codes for CASSQVAETSTDTQYF.

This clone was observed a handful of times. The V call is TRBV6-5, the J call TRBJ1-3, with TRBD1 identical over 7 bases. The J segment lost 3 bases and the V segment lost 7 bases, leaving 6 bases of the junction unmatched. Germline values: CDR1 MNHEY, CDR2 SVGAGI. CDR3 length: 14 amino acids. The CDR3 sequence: CASKNRGGGNTIYF. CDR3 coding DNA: TGTGCCAGCAAAAACAGGGGAGGTGGAAACACCATATATTTT.

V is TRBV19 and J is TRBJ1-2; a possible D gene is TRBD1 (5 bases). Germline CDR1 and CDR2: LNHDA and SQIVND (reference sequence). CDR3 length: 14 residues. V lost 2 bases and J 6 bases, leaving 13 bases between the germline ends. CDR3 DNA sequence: TGTGCCAGTAGTATATTTTCTGCAGGGAATGGCTACACCTTC. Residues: CASSIFSAGNGYTF.

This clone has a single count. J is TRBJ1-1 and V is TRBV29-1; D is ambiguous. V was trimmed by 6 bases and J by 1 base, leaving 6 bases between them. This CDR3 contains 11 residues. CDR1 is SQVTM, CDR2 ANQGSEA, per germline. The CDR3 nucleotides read TGCAGCGTCGGGGAGAACACTGAAGCTTTCTTT. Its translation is CSVGENTEAFF.

The CDR3 nucleotides read TGTGCCAGCAGCCTTACCCTAGCCCCAGAGACCCAGTACTTC. This gives the protein CASSLTLAPETQYF. J is TRBJ2-5 and V is TRBV5-4, with TRBD2 as a possible D gene (5 bases). Germline V gives CDR1 SGHNT, CDR2 YYREEE (reference sequence). V lost 4 bases and J lost 4, with 14 bases in between. CDR3 length: 14 residues.

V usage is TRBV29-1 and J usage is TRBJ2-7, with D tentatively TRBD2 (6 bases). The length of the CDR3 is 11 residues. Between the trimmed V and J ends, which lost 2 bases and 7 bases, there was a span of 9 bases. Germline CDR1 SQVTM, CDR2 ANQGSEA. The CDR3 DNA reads TGCAGCGTTGAAACCGGGGGTGAGCAGTACTTC. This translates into CSVETGGEQYF.

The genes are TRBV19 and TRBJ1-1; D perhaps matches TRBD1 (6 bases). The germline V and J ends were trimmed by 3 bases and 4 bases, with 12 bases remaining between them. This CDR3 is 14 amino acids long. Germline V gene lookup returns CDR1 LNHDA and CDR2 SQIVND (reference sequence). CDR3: CASSINRVGTEAFF. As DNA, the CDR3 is TGTGCCAGTAGTATTAACAGGGTTGGCACTGAAGCTTTCTTT.

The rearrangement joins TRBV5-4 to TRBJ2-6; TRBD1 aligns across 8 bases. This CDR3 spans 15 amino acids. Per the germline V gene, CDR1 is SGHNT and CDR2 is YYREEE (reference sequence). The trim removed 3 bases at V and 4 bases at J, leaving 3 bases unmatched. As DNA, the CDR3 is TGTGCCAGCAGCTGGACAGGGTCCGGGGCCAACGTCCTGACTTTC. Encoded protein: CASSWTGSGANVLTF.

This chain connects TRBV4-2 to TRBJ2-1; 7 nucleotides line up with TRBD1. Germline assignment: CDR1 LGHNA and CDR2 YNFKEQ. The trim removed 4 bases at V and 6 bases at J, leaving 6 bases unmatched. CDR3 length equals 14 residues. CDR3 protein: CASSPDREVNEQFF. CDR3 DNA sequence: TGTGCCAGCAGCCCAGACAGGGAAGTCAATGAGCAGTTCTTC.

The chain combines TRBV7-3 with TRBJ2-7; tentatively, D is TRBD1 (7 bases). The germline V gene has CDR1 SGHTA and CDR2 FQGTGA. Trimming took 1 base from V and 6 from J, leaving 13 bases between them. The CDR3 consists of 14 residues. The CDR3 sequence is CASSLSGTVPEQYF. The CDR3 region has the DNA TGTGCCAGCAGCTTAAGCGGGACAGTTCCCGAGCAGTACTTC. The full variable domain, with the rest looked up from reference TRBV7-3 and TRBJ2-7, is GAGVSQTPSNKVTEKGKYVELRCDPISGHTALYWYRQSLGQGPEFLIYFQGTGAADDSGLPNDRFFAVRPEGSVSTLKIQRTERGDSAVYLCASSLSGTVPEQYFGPGTRLTVT.

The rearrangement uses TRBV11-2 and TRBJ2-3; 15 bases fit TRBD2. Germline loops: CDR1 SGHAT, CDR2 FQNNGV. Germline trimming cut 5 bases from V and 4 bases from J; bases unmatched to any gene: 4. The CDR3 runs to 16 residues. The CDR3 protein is CASSPGLAGGPDTQYF. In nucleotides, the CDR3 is TGTGCCAGCAGCCCCGGACTAGCGGGAGGGCCAGATACGCAGTATTTT.

CDR3 sequence reads: CASRRPTGNHYGYTF. CDR3 nucleotide sequence: TGTGCCAGCAGAAGACCCACGGGTAATCACTATGGCTACACCTTC. V usage is TRBV28 and J usage is TRBJ1-2, with unresolved D. This CDR3 region has 15 residues. Germline V gene data show CDR1 as MDHEN and CDR2 as SYDVKM. V was clipped by 6 bases and J by 3 bases, with 17 bases between them.

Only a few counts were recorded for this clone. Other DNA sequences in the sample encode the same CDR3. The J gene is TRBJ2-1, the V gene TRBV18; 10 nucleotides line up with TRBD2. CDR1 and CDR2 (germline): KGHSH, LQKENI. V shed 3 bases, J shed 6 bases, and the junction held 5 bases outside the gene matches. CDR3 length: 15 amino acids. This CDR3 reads CASSPGLAGVNEQFF. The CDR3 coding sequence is TGTGCCAGCTCACCGGGCCTAGCGGGGGTCAATGAGCAGTTCTTC.

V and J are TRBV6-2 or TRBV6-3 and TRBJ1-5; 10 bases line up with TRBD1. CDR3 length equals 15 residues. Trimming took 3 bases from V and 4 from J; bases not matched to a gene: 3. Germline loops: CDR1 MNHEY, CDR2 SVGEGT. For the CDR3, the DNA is TGTGCCAGCAGTTATCCGGGACAGGGGAATCAGCCCCAGCATTTT. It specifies CASSYPGQGNQPQHF.

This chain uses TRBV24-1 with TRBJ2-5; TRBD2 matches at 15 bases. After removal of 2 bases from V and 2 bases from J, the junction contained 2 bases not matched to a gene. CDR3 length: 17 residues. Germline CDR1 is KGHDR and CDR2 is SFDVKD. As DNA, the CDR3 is TGTGCCACCAGTGATTCGGGACTAGCGGGGGGACAAGAGACCCAGTACTTC. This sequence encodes CATSDSGLAGGQETQYF.

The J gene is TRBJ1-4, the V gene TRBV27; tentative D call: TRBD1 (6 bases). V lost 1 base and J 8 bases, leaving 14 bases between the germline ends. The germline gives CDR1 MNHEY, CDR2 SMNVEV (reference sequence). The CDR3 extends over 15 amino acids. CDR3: CASSLWGPQGEKLFF. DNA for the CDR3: TGTGCCAGCAGTTTATGGGGGCCACAGGGAGAAAAACTGTTTTTT.

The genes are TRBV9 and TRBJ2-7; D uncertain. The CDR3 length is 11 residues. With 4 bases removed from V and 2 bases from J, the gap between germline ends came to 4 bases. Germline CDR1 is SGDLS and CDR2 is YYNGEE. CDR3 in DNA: TGTGCCAGCAGCTTTACCTACGAGCAGTACTTC. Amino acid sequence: CASSFTYEQYF.

In DNA form, the CDR3 reads TGTGCCAGCAGTTTAGACAGAGGCAATCAGCCCCAGCATTTT. It is translated as CASSLDRGNQPQHF. The chain links TRBV6-6 to TRBJ1-5; TRBD1 might be the D (5 bases). Germline values: CDR1 MNHNY, CDR2 SVGAGI (reference sequence). This CDR3 has 14 amino acids. V was trimmed by 4 bases and J by 2 bases, leaving 9 bases between them.

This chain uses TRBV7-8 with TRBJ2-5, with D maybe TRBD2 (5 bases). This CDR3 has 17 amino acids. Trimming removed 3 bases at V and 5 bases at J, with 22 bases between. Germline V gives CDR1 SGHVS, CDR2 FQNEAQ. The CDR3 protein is CASSFALRLASWETQYF. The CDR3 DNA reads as TGTGCCAGCAGCTTCGCCCTTCGGCTAGCCTCTTGGGAGACCCAGTACTTC.

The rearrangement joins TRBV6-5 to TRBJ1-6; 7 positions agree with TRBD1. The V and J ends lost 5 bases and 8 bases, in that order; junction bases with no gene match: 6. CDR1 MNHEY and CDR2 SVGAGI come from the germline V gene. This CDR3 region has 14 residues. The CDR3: CASSNPGQYSPLHF. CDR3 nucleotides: TGTGCCAGCAGTAACCCGGGACAGTATTCACCCCTCCACTTT.

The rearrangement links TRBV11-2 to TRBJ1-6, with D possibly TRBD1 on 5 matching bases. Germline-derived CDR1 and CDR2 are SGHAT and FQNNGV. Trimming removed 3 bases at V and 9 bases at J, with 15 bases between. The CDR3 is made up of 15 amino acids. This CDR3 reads CASSFGGVRVSPLHF. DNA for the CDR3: TGTGCCAGCAGCTTCGGGGGGGTAAGAGTTTCACCCCTCCACTTT.